This TCR beta chain originates from a study of T cell repertoires in cytomegalovirus infection. Study-wide context: Matching HLA type, along with CMV infection, was indicated by public TCR beta signatures.

TCRdb processed the reads anew with MiXCR; each CDR3 protein has one entry. The repertoire includes some 300,000 distinct CDR3 sequences, roughly 17% of them detected once, and more than 10% sits in the top ten. This clonotype was observed many times. The sequencing sample was made of PBMCs. This TCR was sampled from a human donor in good health (CMV status not recorded). Some clones in this sample may be carry-over from other donors' samples.

This CDR3 is CASSLMTDTTYF. As DNA, the CDR3 is TGTGCCAGCAGCTTAATGACAGACACCACGTACTTC. The chain uses TRBV11-2 and TRBJ2-7, with D perhaps TRBD1 (5 bases). CDR1 and CDR2 from the germline V gene are SGHAT and FQNNGV. The CDR3 is made up of 12 amino acids. With 2 bases removed from V and 12 bases from J, the gap between germline ends came to 14 bases. The full variable domain, its missing parts supplied by reference TRBV11-2 and TRBJ2-7, is EAGVAQSPRYKIIEKRQSVAFWCNPISGHATLYWYQQILGQGPKLLIQFQNNGVVDDSQLPKDRFSAERLKGVDSTLKIQPAKLEDSAVYLCASSLMTDTTYFGPGTRLTVT.